This T cell receptor (beta chain) emerged from a study of T cell repertoires in cytomegalovirus infection. Overall study: A matching HLA type, together with CMV infection, was signaled by public TCR beta signatures. Study outcomes and limitations: Across the ex vivo response, the dominant clonotypes were HLA-C-restricted CMV-specific TCR beta clonotypes.

TCRdb re-analysed the reads in MiXCR, keeping a single row per CDR3 protein. This sample yields about 160,000 distinct CDR3 sequences, of which about a fifth are seen a single time; roughly 25% belongs to the top ten. Turning to this clonotype: Its antigen is unknown.

The ends were cut back, 1 base at V and 5 bases at J, with 14 bases in the middle. This CDR3 region has 15 residues. CDR1 is SEHNR, CDR2 FQNEAQ, per germline (reference sequence). This receptor was identified in a human donor in good health (CMV status not recorded). Some clones in this sample may be carry-over from other donors' samples. The material sequenced was CD8+ T cells from cultured PBMCs, taken from culture after CMV antigen stimulation. The chain links TRBV7-9 to TRBJ1-1; D call uncertain. The DNA for the CDR3 is TGTGCCAGCAGCTTAGAAATAGCAGGACGAACTGAAGCTTTCTTT. Translated, it gives CASSLEIAGRTEAFF.